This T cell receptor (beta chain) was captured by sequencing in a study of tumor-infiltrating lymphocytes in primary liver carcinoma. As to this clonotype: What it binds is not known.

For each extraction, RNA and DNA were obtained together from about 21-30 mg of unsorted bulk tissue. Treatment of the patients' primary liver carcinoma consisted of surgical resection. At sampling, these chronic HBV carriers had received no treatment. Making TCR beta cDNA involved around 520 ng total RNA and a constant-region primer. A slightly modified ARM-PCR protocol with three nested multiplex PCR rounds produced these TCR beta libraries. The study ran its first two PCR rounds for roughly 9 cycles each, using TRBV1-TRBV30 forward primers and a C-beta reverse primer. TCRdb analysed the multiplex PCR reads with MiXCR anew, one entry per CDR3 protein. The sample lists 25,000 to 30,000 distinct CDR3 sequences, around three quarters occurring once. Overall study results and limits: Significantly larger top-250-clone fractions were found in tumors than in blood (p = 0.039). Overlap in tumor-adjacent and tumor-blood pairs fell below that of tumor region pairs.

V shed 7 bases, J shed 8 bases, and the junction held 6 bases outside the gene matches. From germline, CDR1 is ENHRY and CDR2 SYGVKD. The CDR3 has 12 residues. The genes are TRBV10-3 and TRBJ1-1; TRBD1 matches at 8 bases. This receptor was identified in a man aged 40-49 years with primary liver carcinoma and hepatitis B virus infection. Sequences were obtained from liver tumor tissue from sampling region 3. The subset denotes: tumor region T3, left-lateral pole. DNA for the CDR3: TGTGCCATCAAGACAGGGGCCTCAGAAGCTTTCTTT. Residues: CAIKTGASEAFF.